One T cell receptor beta chain is described in this entry. Its antigen is unknown. Included hyperthyroidism patients were aged 18 to 65 and newly diagnosed (under 2 months' duration). This record comes from a study of Graves' ophthalmopathy and Graves' hyperthyroidism. Overall study context: Before any treatment was given, at initial diagnosis, peripheral blood was collected. Whole-study results and caveats: Discriminating ophthalmopathy from stable hyperthyroidism, a 13-signature model attained a sensitivity of 85% to 90% and a specificity of around 83%.

Amplified material comprised TCR beta CDR3 regions derived from RNA transcripts. First-round RT-PCR with HTBI primers preceded a second-round multiplex PCR. One entry per CDR3 protein, called by TCRdb with MiXCR from the multiplex PCR reads. The sample lists approximately 380,000 distinct CDR3 sequences, under 25% occurring once. V gave up 10 bases and J gave up 5 bases, with 15 bases separating them. CDR1 and CDR2 (germline): MDHEN, SYDVKM. The CDR3 is 14 amino acids. V is TRBV28 and J is TRBJ1-6, with D perhaps TRBD1 (6 bases). The origin of this receptor is a woman under 30 with stable Graves' hyperthyroidism. Sequenced material: peripheral blood. CDR3 amino acids: CAIMGGQHNSPLHF. The DNA for the CDR3 is TGTGCCATCATGGGGGGGCAGCATAATTCACCCCTCCACTTT.